Following are 27 T cell receptor beta chains from one sample sequenced in a study of blood T cell repertoires in COVID-19. Only in-frame clones appear in the TCRdb table, and some are missing; sequencing was by immunoSEQ multiplex PCR. The data hold approximately 230,000 clones, with approximately 80% observed a single time. Sequencing was performed on peripheral blood. These receptors came from an elderly man with acute or convalescent COVID-19.

The chain recombines TRBV24-1 with TRBJ2-1, with D perhaps TRBD2 (6 bases). CDR1 is KGHDR, CDR2 SFDVKD, per germline. The V end lost 12 bases, the J end lost 0 bases, and 29 bases lay between the germline ends. The length of the CDR3 is 19 residues. The CDR3 spells CAPRGRPWSGTDSYNEQFF. CDR3 DNA sequence: TGTGCCCCCCGGGGGAGGCCTTGGTCCGGGACGGACTCCTACAATGAGCAGTTCTTC.

The chain employs TRBV6-1 and TRBJ1-2; 9 bases agree with TRBD1. Germline lookup yields CDR1 MNHNS and CDR2 SASEGT. This CDR3 spans 15 amino acids. The V segment lost 2 bases and the J segment 8 bases; nucleotides outside the gene matches: 9. For the CDR3, the DNA is TGTGCCAGCAGTGAAAGGGTCGACAGGGGGAACGGCTACACCTTC. This encodes CASSERVDRGNGYTF.

The chain combines TRBV28 with TRBJ1-1; 8 bases line up with TRBD1. This CDR3 is built from 14 residues. Germline V gives CDR1 MDHEN, CDR2 SYDVKM. The ends lost 5 bases at V and 3 bases at J; junction bases unmatched: 5. The CDR3 nucleotides read TGTGCCAGCAGTGACGGACAGGGATACACTGAAGCTTTCTTT. It specifies CASSDGQGYTEAFF.

The J gene is TRBJ1-1, the V gene TRBV7-6, with D possibly TRBD1 on 5 matching bases. V was cut by 1 base and J by 4 bases, with 13 bases left in between. Germline assignment: CDR1 SGHVS and CDR2 FNYEAQ. This CDR3 is 15 amino acids long. The CDR3 DNA is TGTGCCAGCAGCTTAGTGCAGGGCCTGGGCACTGAAGCTTTCTTT. This translates into CASSLVQGLGTEAFF. The whole variable domain, filled in from reference TRBV7-6 and TRBJ1-1, reads GAGVSQSPRYKVTKRGQDVALRCDPISGHVSLYWYRQALGQGPEFLTYFNYEAQQDKSGLPNDRFSAERPEGSISTLTIQRTEQRDSAMYRCASSLVQGLGTEAFFGQGTRLTVV.

This clone was seen just once. The rearrangement joins TRBV11-2 to TRBJ2-6, with D unclear. The V end lost 1 base, the J end lost 0 bases, and 7 bases lay between the germline ends. The CDR3 totals 16 residues. Germline CDR1 reads SGHAT; CDR2 reads FQNNGV. CDR3 bases: TGTGCCAGCAGCTTAGGCGGTTCCTCTGGGGCCAACGTCCTGACTTTC. Translated, it gives CASSLGGSSGANVLTF.

This clone has just a few counts. This chain uses TRBV9 with TRBJ1-1, with 12 bases that match TRBD1. The junction had 7 bases not matched to a gene; V was cut back by 2 bases and J by 8 bases. Germline V gene data show CDR1 as SGDLS and CDR2 as YYNGEE. This CDR3 region has 15 residues. The CDR3 DNA reads as TGTGCCAGCAGCGTTTTGTCCGGGACAGGGGGCGAAGCTTTCTTT. Residues: CASSVLSGTGGEAFF. Together with reference TRBV9 and TRBJ1-1, the CDR3 gives the full variable domain: DSGVTQTPKHLITATGQRVTLRCSPRSGDLSVYWYQQSLDQGLQFLIQYYNGEERAKGNILERFSAQQFPDLHSELNLSSLELGDSALYFCASSVLSGTGGEAFFGQGTRLTVV.

The V and J genes are TRBV6-1 and TRBJ2-1, with D maybe TRBD2 (6 bases). The CDR3 totals 14 residues. Germline CDR1 MNHNS, CDR2 SASEGT. V dropped 3 bases and J dropped 0 bases, with 6 bases sitting between them. The CDR3 is CASSERDSYNEQFF. CDR3 coding DNA: TGTGCCAGCAGTGAGCGGGACTCCTACAATGAGCAGTTCTTC.

The V and J genes are TRBV7-3 and TRBJ2-1; 13 nucleotides agree with TRBD2. The CDR3 extends over 15 amino acids. Germline-derived CDR1 and CDR2 are SGHTA and FQGTGA. V shed 5 bases and J 9 bases; nucleotides not matched to a gene: 7. The CDR3 DNA sequence: TGTGCCAGCAGCGTCACTAGCGGGAGGGTGGGTGAGCAGTTCTTC. Amino acid sequence: CASSVTSGRVGEQFF.

The V call is TRBV10-2, the J call TRBJ2-1; 10 nucleotides agree with TRBD2. This CDR3 has 17 residues. CDR1 WSHSY and CDR2 SAAADI come from the germline V gene. The V gene end was trimmed by 2 bases and the J gene end by 6 bases; junction bases not matched to a gene: 10. This chain's CDR3 is CASSEGTSVHYGNEQFF. The CDR3 DNA follows: TGCGCCAGCAGTGAGGGGACTAGCGTACACTACGGCAATGAGCAGTTCTTC.

The chain combines TRBV5-1 with TRBJ2-7; 8 bases line up with TRBD1. Germline-derived CDR1 and CDR2 are SGHRS and YFSETQ. Germline trimming cut 0 bases from V and 7 bases from J; bases unmatched to any gene: 9. This CDR3 region has 15 residues. CDR3 loop: CASSLAARGLGEQYF. As DNA, the CDR3 is TGCGCCAGCAGCTTGGCCGCCAGGGGGCTGGGGGAGCAGTACTTC.

This clone has a single count. The J gene is TRBJ2-3, the V gene TRBV5-4; 11 bases map to TRBD2. There are 16 residues in the CDR3. Germline V gene sequence: CDR1 SGHNT, CDR2 YYREEE (reference sequence). Unmatched junction bases numbered 4, after V lost 2 bases and J lost 2 bases. The CDR3 DNA sequence: TGTGCCAGCAGCTTAATAGCGGGAGGGCTCACAGATACGCAGTATTTT. Its translation: CASSLIAGGLTDTQYF.

The rearrangement links TRBV10-3 to TRBJ2-2; D is possibly TRBD1 (6 bases). From germline, CDR1 is ENHRY and CDR2 SYGVKD. Trimming removed 4 bases at V and 1 base at J, with 10 bases between. There are 15 residues in the CDR3. In nucleotides, the CDR3 is TGTGCCATCAGTGCAGGGGCCGGGAACACCGGGGAGCTGTTTTTT. It translates to CAISAGAGNTGELFF.

This clone was recorded a few times. The chain employs TRBV6-5 and TRBJ1-2, with D maybe TRBD1 (5 bases). The germline gives CDR1 MNHEY, CDR2 SVGAGI. V was pared by 6 bases and J by 4 bases, with 18 bases between. This CDR3 spans 15 amino acids. CDR3 bases: TGTGCCAGCAGCTCCGCCCTGGGGCGTAGCTATGGCTACACCTTC. Its protein is CASSSALGRSYGYTF.

The CDR3 sequence: CASSLAGGLETQYF. As DNA, the CDR3 is TGTGCCAGCAGCTTAGCCGGGGGACTGGAGACCCAGTACTTC. The chain links TRBV7-3 to TRBJ2-5; D may be TRBD2 (6 bases). CDR3 length equals 14 residues. Trimming took 2 bases from V and 5 from J, leaving 12 bases between them. Germline loops: CDR1 SGHTA, CDR2 FQGTGA.

The V and J genes are TRBV24-1 and TRBJ2-6; 10 nucleotides line up with TRBD1. Losses at the gene ends were 4 bases for V and 2 bases for J; bases not matched to a gene: 7. This CDR3 is 18 amino acids long. Germline V gene data show CDR1 as KGHDR and CDR2 as SFDVKD. CDR3 coding DNA: TGTGCCACCAGTGAAGCGGGACAGGGGAAAACTGGGGCCAACGTCCTGACTTTC. This gives the protein CATSEAGQGKTGANVLTF.

The V and J genes are TRBV24-1 and TRBJ1-2; D is uncertain. CDR3 length: 13 residues. Per the germline V gene, CDR1 is KGHDR and CDR2 is SFDVKD. V lost 3 bases and J lost 9, with 13 bases in between. The CDR3 sequence: CATSDTTSRSYTF. The CDR3 DNA follows: TGTGCCACCAGTGATACAACCTCCAGGAGCTACACCTTC.

The rearrangement links TRBV6-5 to TRBJ2-7; D perhaps matches TRBD1 (6 bases). Per germline, CDR1 MNHEY and CDR2 SVGAGI. Trimming removed 5 bases from V and 7 bases from J, with 18 bases in between. The CDR3 loop spans 14 amino acids. CDR3 amino acids: CASSPPGVSGEQYF. CDR3 sequence (DNA): TGTGCCAGCAGTCCCCCAGGGGTTTCGGGGGAGCAGTACTTC.

The rearrangement uses TRBV7-9 and TRBJ2-7, with a tentative D call TRBD1 (6 bases). Deletions cut 5 bases from V and 2 bases from J, with 13 bases between. The CDR3 extends over 14 amino acids. Germline V gene lookup returns CDR1 SEHNR and CDR2 FQNEAQ (reference sequence). The CDR3 spells CASSPTQGPYEQYF. CDR3 nucleotides: TGTGCCAGCAGCCCCACTCAGGGGCCCTACGAGCAGTACTTC. The whole variable domain, filled in from reference TRBV7-9 and TRBJ2-7, reads DTGVSQNPRHKITKRGQNVTFRCDPISEHNRLYWYRQTLGQGPEFLTYFQNEAQLEKSRLLSDRFSAERPKGSFSTLEIQRTEQGDSAMYLCASSPTQGPYEQYFGPGTRLTVT.

The chain joins TRBV4-1 to TRBJ1-2; 7 positions match TRBD1. Losses at the gene ends were 4 bases for V and 10 bases for J; bases not matched to a gene: 15. The CDR3 is 15 amino acids. Germline V gene sequence: CDR1 MGHRA, CDR2 YSYEKL. This chain's CDR3 is CASSRSDRDVWDYTF. CDR3 in DNA: TGCGCCAGCAGCCGGAGTGACAGGGACGTATGGGACTACACCTTC.

The chain joins TRBV7-3 to TRBJ2-2; 7 bases map to TRBD2. This CDR3 is built from 15 residues. Losses at the gene ends were 5 bases for V and 4 bases for J; bases not matched to a gene: 7. Germline CDR1 reads SGHTA; CDR2 reads FQGTGA. CDR3 region: CASSLRREPTGELFF. The CDR3 nucleotides are TGTGCCAGCAGCCTAAGGCGGGAGCCCACCGGGGAGCTGTTTTTT.

This clone was detected once. The chain couples TRBV28 to TRBJ2-7, with D hard to call. The CDR3 totals 13 residues. Trimming cost V 6 bases and J 6 bases, with 15 bases left between them. Germline CDR1 is MDHEN and CDR2 is SYDVKM. The CDR3 DNA reads as TGTGCCAGCAGCCCCCCGGCGGTAAGCGAGCAGTACTTC. It encodes CASSPPAVSEQYF.

The rearrangement links TRBV10-3 to TRBJ1-5; maybe TRBD1 (6 bases). This CDR3 comprises 16 residues. CDR1 and CDR2 from the germline V gene are ENHRY and SYGVKD. V was shortened by 0 bases and J by 2 bases, with 11 bases between the two germline ends. DNA for the CDR3: TGTGCCATCAGTGAGTCCACAGGGAGGGGCAATCAGCCCCAGCATTTT. Its translation is CAISESTGRGNQPQHF.

The chain carries TRBV18 and TRBJ1-6; 9 bases are shared with TRBD1. This CDR3 has 14 amino acids. Germline V CDR1 and CDR2: KGHSH, LQKENI. V shed 3 bases, J shed 8 bases, and the junction held 2 bases outside the gene matches. The CDR3 sequence is CASSPDRGDSPLHF. The CDR3 nucleotides are TGTGCCAGCTCACCGGACAGGGGAGATTCACCCCTCCACTTT.

The chain employs TRBV19 and TRBJ2-7; 8 positions match TRBD1. Trimming at V came to 4 bases and at J to 3 bases, leaving 2 bases not matched to a gene. The CDR3 totals 13 residues. The V gene's germline CDR1 is LNHDA and CDR2 SQIVND (reference sequence). CDR3 sequence: CASSSGQGYEQYF. The CDR3 coding sequence is TGTGCCAGTAGTAGTGGACAGGGCTACGAGCAGTACTTC. Drawing the rest from reference TRBV19 and TRBJ2-7, the complete variable domain is DGGITQSPKYLFRKEGQNVTLSCEQNLNHDAMYWYRQDPGQGLRLIYYSQIVNDFQKGDIAEGYSVSREKKESFPLTVTSAQKNPTAFYLCASSSGQGYEQYFGPGTRLTVT.

The chain combines TRBV5-1 with TRBJ2-1; D perhaps matches TRBD2 (6 bases). The CDR3 is made up of 16 amino acids. Germline CDR1 reads SGHRS; CDR2 reads YFSETQ. Trimming shortened V by 4 bases and J by 0 bases, and 14 bases separated the two germline ends. The CDR3 DNA follows: TGCGCCAGCAGCCTAGCGTGGGGCAGCTCCTACAATGAGCAGTTCTTC. The encoded protein is CASSLAWGSSYNEQFF.

The rearrangement joins TRBV4-1 to TRBJ1-5; D is possibly TRBD1 (6 bases). The V and J ends lost 3 bases and 1 base respectively, with 7 bases between them. This CDR3 spans 14 amino acids. CDR1 and CDR2 from the germline V gene are MGHRA and YSYEKL. The CDR3 sequence: CASSHGQSNQPQHF. The CDR3 DNA is TGCGCCAGCAGCCATGGACAGAGCAATCAGCCCCAGCATTTT.

For the CDR3, the DNA is TGTGCCAGCTTACCTGCGAGATTCGACAATGAGCAGTTCTTC. Translated: CASLPARFDNEQFF. The J gene is TRBJ2-1, the V gene TRBV18, with D hard to call. The CDR3 runs to 14 residues. Trimming removed 7 bases from V and 5 bases from J, with 15 bases in between. Germline loops: CDR1 KGHSH, CDR2 LQKENI.